This T cell receptor (beta chain) was found in a study of T cells after yellow fever vaccination. Across the whole study: Low-cell-number fractions underwent preparation using SMART-Seq v4 Ultra Low Input.

The study's findings and limits: Among primary-vaccination clones, most reappeared after the booster, at 96% for CD4 and approximately 88% for CD8. A minor fraction of clonotypes spanned both CD4 and CD8 compartments.

A process of 5'RACE template switching, which added a universal primer site and UMIs, was used to make TCR cDNA. TCRdb reprocessed the 5' RACE reads with MiXCR, giving one entry per CDR3 protein. Among around 610,000 distinct CDR3 sequences listed, about 13% were seen once. The V end was cut by 7 bases, the J end by 1 base, with 8 bases between. Germline V gene sequence: CDR1 MNHNS, CDR2 SASEGT. CDR3 size: 13 residues. With respect to this clonotype: Antigen: not known.

This sequence originates from a man younger than 45 who received the YFV17D yellow fever vaccine. This sample comprised PBMCs, obtained on the day of the yellow fever booster vaccination. The rearrangement uses TRBV6-1 and TRBJ2-1; D is unclear. CDR3 loop: CASIRASYNEQFF. In DNA form, the CDR3 reads TGTGCCAGCATTCGAGCTTCCTACAATGAGCAGTTCTTC.